This TCR beta chain was identified in a study of low-dose radiotherapy and immunotherapy resistance in tumors. Alpha- and beta-chain coverage of first-strand cDNA came from TRAV- and TRBV-specific primers. PCR amplification of the TCRs was performed with Phusion for 20 PCR cycles, and it relied on a constant-region primer together with a V-primer adapter. The mRNA that was isolated underwent amplification by in vitro transcription. TCRdb reprocessed the reads with MiXCR, giving one entry per CDR3 protein. The data show 65,000 to 85,000 distinct CDR3 sequences, around 17% seen once. This clonotype was counted ten times or more. The time point here: after trial treatment. Sample treatment: LDRT plus nivolumab, ipilimumab, low-dose cyclophosphamide and aspirin (RACIN trial). The sequence derives from a male donor with prostate cancer. Sequenced here: PBMCs, sampled after low-dose radiotherapy plus immunotherapy.

CDR3 bases: TGTGCCAGCACCCCCAGCGGGAGAAGCTACGAGCAGTACTTC. It yields the protein CASTPSGRSYEQYF. This rearrangement joins TRBV6-8 to TRBJ2-7, with 8 bases lining up with TRBD2. With 7 bases clipped from V and 3 bases from J, the junction kept 8 bases outside the gene matches. Germline V gene sequence: CDR1 MNHGY, CDR2 SAAAGT. This CDR3 is 14 amino acids long.